The TCR beta chain described here comes from a study of blood T cell repertoires in COVID-19. Assay: immunoSEQ multiplex PCR; the TCRdb copy retains only in-frame clones and omits some. Here the sample spans 9,500 to 12,000 clones, nearly 90% being singletons. The germline V gene encodes CDR1 LNHDA and CDR2 SQIVND (reference sequence). This CDR3 has 16 residues. V was clipped by 5 bases and J by 6 bases, with 17 bases between them. The V gene is TRBV19, the J gene TRBJ1-6; the D gene is possibly TRBD1 (6 bases). This sequence was found in a man aged 25 to 45 with active or convalescent COVID-19. The sample consisted of peripheral blood. CDR3 sequence reads: CASSLRTATANSPLHF. Written as DNA, the CDR3 is TGTGCCAGTAGTCTTCGGACAGCAACCGCTAATTCACCCCTCCACTTT.